The 16 T cell receptor beta chains in this list originate from one sample, sequenced in a study of T cell changes during pregnancy in multiple sclerosis. Profiling relied on immunoSEQ multiplex PCR, and the TCRdb table lists in-frame clones only, not all of them. There are 65,000 to 75,000 clones in the sample; 80% to 95% occur only once, and less than 4% lies in the top ten. The starting material was CD8+ T cells from peripheral blood mononuclear cells, obtained in the third trimester of pregnancy. These receptors originate from a female donor in good health, enrolled as a control in a pregnancy study.

V is TRBV5-6 and J is TRBJ1-3, with no clear D. Per germline, CDR1 SGHDT and CDR2 YYEEEE. Trimming cost V 4 bases and J 3 bases, with 8 bases left between them. The CDR3 covers 13 residues. The CDR3 is CASSLELGNTIYF. The CDR3 nucleotides read TGTGCCAGCAGCCTCGAGCTTGGAAACACCATATATTTT.

V and J are TRBV13 and TRBJ1-4; 8 bases line up with TRBD1. CDR1 is PRHDT, CDR2 FYEKMQ, per germline (reference sequence). V lost 5 bases to trimming and J lost 3 bases; unmatched junction nucleotides: 5. This CDR3 contains 15 residues. CDR3 sequence: CASSVSQGANEKLFF. Here the CDR3 DNA reads TGTGCCAGCAGCGTTTCACAGGGGGCTAATGAAAAACTGTTTTTT.

The rearrangement uses TRBV7-3 and TRBJ2-1, with 8 bases lining up with TRBD2. The germline V gene encodes CDR1 SGHTA and CDR2 FQGTGA. V gave up 2 bases and J gave up 8 bases; unmatched junction bases: 14. This CDR3 region has 17 residues. The CDR3 protein is CASSLLGVSGDSDEQFF. CDR3 DNA: TGTGCCAGCAGCTTATTAGGTGTTAGCGGGGATTCCGATGAGCAGTTCTTC.

This chain connects TRBV21-1 to TRBJ2-5; the D call TRBD2 from the table was never checked on the DNA. TRBV21-1 is given as a pseudogene. This CDR3 has 13 residues. Here the CDR3 reads CASSTGYQETQYF. CDR3 nucleotide sequence: TGTGCCAGCAGCACGGGGTACCAAGAGACCCAGTACTTC.

The chain links TRBV28 to TRBJ2-1, with D uncertain. Germline CDR1 is MDHEN and CDR2 is SYDVKM. The V end was cut by 1 base, the J end by 5 bases, with 9 bases between. CDR3 length: 14 residues. CDR3 DNA: TGTGCCAGCAGTTTATCGCCCACAAACAATGAGCAGTTCTTC. Its protein is CASSLSPTNNEQFF.

V and J are TRBV7-9 and TRBJ2-1, with TRBD2 as a possible D gene (5 bases). The CDR3 sequence is 14 residues long. Germline CDR1 is SEHNR and CDR2 is FQNEAQ (reference sequence). V was clipped by 5 bases and J by 8 bases, with 16 bases between them. For the CDR3, the DNA is TGTGCCAGCAGCCCAGTCGGGGATTGGGATGAGCAGTTCTTC. This encodes CASSPVGDWDEQFF.

The V gene is TRBV9, the J gene TRBJ2-2; possible D gene TRBD2, 6 bases. CDR3 length: 17 amino acids. The germline V gene has CDR1 SGDLS and CDR2 YYNGEE. The ends were cut back, 1 base at V and 6 bases at J, with 19 bases in the middle. In nucleotides, the CDR3 is TGTGCCAGCAGCGTACCAAAGGGACTCTCTGGACCCGGGGAGCTGTTTTTT. This codes for CASSVPKGLSGPGELFF.

This sequence joins TRBV7-9 and TRBJ2-3; 10 bases match TRBD2. The CDR3 contains 15 residues. J lost 4 bases, V lost 3 bases, and 4 bases had no gene match. Germline-derived CDR1 and CDR2 are SEHNR and FQNEAQ (reference sequence). The CDR3 spells CASSFSGGFPDTQYF. The CDR3 coding sequence is TGTGCCAGCAGCTTTAGCGGGGGGTTTCCAGATACGCAGTATTTT.

The chain has TRBV7-6 and TRBJ2-1; TRBD1 matches 9 bases. There are 16 residues in the CDR3. The ends lost 5 bases at V and 3 bases at J; junction bases unmatched: 8. Germline V gene data show CDR1 as SGHVS and CDR2 as FNYEAQ. As DNA, the CDR3 is TGTGCCAGCAGCCCCCGACAGGGGGGGAACTACAATGAGCAGTTCTTC. Translated: CASSPRQGGNYNEQFF.

This clone is a singleton in its sample. This chain joins TRBV13 and TRBJ2-7; the D is unclear. V lost 5 bases and J 5 bases, leaving 16 bases between the germline ends. CDR3 length: 14 residues. Germline V gene sequence: CDR1 PRHDT, CDR2 FYEKMQ (reference sequence). CDR3 loop: CASSHDITTHEQYF. Here the CDR3 DNA reads TGTGCCAGCAGCCATGATATCACAACGCACGAGCAGTACTTC.

The chain carries TRBV7-6 and TRBJ1-2; perhaps TRBD1 as D (6 bases). The CDR3 totals 14 residues. Germline CDR1 is SGHVS and CDR2 is FNYEAQ. Trimming shortened V by 5 bases and J by 1 base, and 11 bases separated the two germline ends. CDR3 loop: CASSHGQNNYGYTF. The CDR3 nucleotides read TGTGCCAGCAGCCACGGACAGAATAACTATGGCTACACCTTC.

The genes are TRBV10-3 and TRBJ1-2, with 8 bases that match TRBD1. Germline trimming cut 0 bases from V and 1 base from J; bases unmatched to any gene: 1. This CDR3 has 15 amino acids. From germline, CDR1 is ENHRY and CDR2 SYGVKD. The CDR3 sequence is CAISESRGLNYGYTF. CDR3 coding DNA: TGTGCCATCAGTGAGTCCAGGGGGCTTAACTATGGCTACACCTTC.

J is TRBJ2-7 and V is TRBV10-3; D perhaps matches TRBD2 (6 bases). The germline V gene has CDR1 ENHRY and CDR2 SYGVKD. This CDR3 region has 14 residues. The germline V and J ends were trimmed by 3 bases and 4 bases, with 13 bases remaining between them. The CDR3 is CAISDFTSTYEQYF. The CDR3 DNA sequence: TGTGCCATCAGTGACTTTACTAGCACGTACGAGCAGTACTTC.

V and J are TRBV27 and TRBJ2-7; 8 bases are shared with TRBD1. Germline V gene data show CDR1 as MNHEY and CDR2 as SMNVEV (reference sequence). Unmatched junction bases numbered 9, after V lost 3 bases and J lost 2 bases. The CDR3 spans 16 residues. CDR3 in DNA: TGTGCCAGCAGTTTCGGATTCGCGACAGGGGCCTACGAGCAGTACTTC. This gives the protein CASSFGFATGAYEQYF.

This clone was observed a few times. This chain uses TRBV29-1 with TRBJ1-1; 7 positions match TRBD1. The CDR3 has 18 amino acids. The junction had 19 bases not matched to a gene; V was cut back by 0 bases and J by 6 bases. Germline CDR1 and CDR2: SQVTM and ANQGSEA. This CDR3 is CSVEDLGSRGRTLPEAFF. The DNA of the CDR3 is TGCAGCGTTGAAGACTTAGGATCGAGGGGGCGCACCCTCCCTGAAGCTTTCTTT.

J is TRBJ2-1 and V is TRBV15; the match to TRBD1 covers 7 bases. This CDR3 contains 18 residues. Germline lookup yields CDR1 LNHNV and CDR2 YYDKDF (reference sequence). V lost 0 bases, J lost 4 bases, and 12 bases stayed unmatched. For the CDR3, the DNA is TGTGCCACCAGCAGAGACGGACCTACAGGGGCAGGATACAATGAGCAGTTCTTC. Amino acid sequence: CATSRDGPTGAGYNEQFF.